These T cell receptor beta chains were read from a single sample in a study of T cell responses to AZD1222 COVID-19 vaccine. TCRdb's table, derived via immunoSEQ multiplex PCR, lists solely in-frame clones and lacks some. The sample yields 150,000 to 200,000 clones, around 88% seen once. Specimen: peripheral blood, collected 28 days after the second AZD1222 dose. These receptors were taken from an adult who received the AZD1222 COVID-19 vaccine. CDR3s include the opening cysteine and the closing phenylalanine or tryptophan. A D gene is named only where the DNA matches it firmly. Size is stated for part of the rows, as once, few or many counts, or as a class when the clone is expanded.

size	J	V	D	CDR3	DNA
.	TRBJ2-7	TRBV6-7	.	CASSYFRGPPYEQYF	TGTGCCAGCAGTTACTTTAGGGGTCCCCCCTACGAGCAGTACTTC
once	TRBJ2-7	TRBV19	TRBD1	CASSPRQGDYEQYF	TGTGCCAGTAGTCCCCGACAGGGGGACTACGAGCAGTACTTC
.	TRBJ2-7	TRBV10-3	.	CAISEGRSSYEQYF	TGTGCCATCAGTGAGGGCAGGAGCTCCTACGAGCAGTACTTC
.	TRBJ1-2	TRBV6-1	.	CASSEDRVYGYTF	TGTGCCAGCAGTGAAGACAGGGTGTATGGCTACACCTTC
.	TRBJ1-1	TRBV19	.	CASKQGNTEAFF	TGTGCCAGTAAGCAGGGGAACACTGAAGCTTTCTTT
once	TRBJ2-7	TRBV9	.	CASSGGQAAYEQYF	TGTGCCAGCAGCGGCGGACAAGCCGCCTACGAGCAGTACTTC
many	TRBJ1-2	TRBV30	.	CAYQTGTYGYTF	TGTGCCTACCAGACAGGAACCTATGGCTACACCTTC
.	TRBJ2-2	TRBV5-1	TRBD2	CASSLGLAGGNTGELFF	TGCGCCAGCAGCTTGGGCCTAGCGGGGGGGAACACCGGGGAGCTGTTTTTT
.	TRBJ1-6	TRBV5-1	.	CASSLEGFDSPLHF	TGCGCCAGCAGCTTGGAGGGGTTTGATTCACCCCTCCACTTT
.	TRBJ2-1	TRBV3-1/TRBV3-2	.	CASSQGPGGLYNEQFF	TGTGCCAGCAGCCAAGGACCCGGTGGCTTATACAATGAGCAGTTCTTC
.	TRBJ2-2	TRBV19	TRBD2	CASRRGGQTNTGELFF	TGTGCCAGTAGACGGGGGGGACAAACGAACACCGGGGAGCTGTTTTTT
.	TRBJ2-5	TRBV30	.	CACTGPGWETQYF	TGTGCCTGCACTGGACCTGGTTGGGAGACCCAGTACTTC
.	TRBJ1-3	TRBV9	TRBD1	CASSVQGAAGNTIYF	TGTGCCAGCAGCGTACAGGGGGCTGCTGGAAACACCATATATTTT
.	TRBJ2-2	TRBV4-2	.	CASSQEIAATGELFF	TGTGCCAGCAGCCAAGAAATAGCGGCCACCGGGGAGCTGTTTTTT
.	TRBJ1-2	TRBV14	.	CASSQDLEYGYTF	TGTGCCAGCAGCCAAGATTTGGAGTATGGCTACACCTTC
.	TRBJ1-2	TRBV10-3	.	CAISESGRGNYGYTF	TGTGCCATCAGTGAGTCGGGAAGGGGTAACTATGGCTACACCTTC
.	TRBJ1-1	TRBV6-1	.	CASSEAGGRVISTEAFF	TGTGCCAGCAGTGAAGCGGGGGGGCGGGTAATTTCCACTGAAGCTTTCTTT
.	TRBJ2-3	TRBV5-1	.	CASSYGGTDTQYF	TGCGCCAGCAGCTATGGGGGAACAGATACGCAGTATTTT
.	TRBJ1-5	TRBV10-3	TRBD1	CAISEDVRDRGNQPQHF	TGTGCCATCAGTGAGGATGTGCGGGACAGGGGAAATCAGCCCCAGCATTTT
.	TRBJ1-2	TRBV7-9	.	CASSFGGTNPYGYTF	TGTGCCAGCAGCTTCGGGGGTACGAATCCTTATGGCTACACCTTC
.	TRBJ1-1	TRBV7-3	.	CASSLFAGPNTEAFF	TGTGCCAGCAGCTTATTCGCGGGGCCGAACACTGAAGCTTTCTTT
.	TRBJ1-2	TRBV5-1	.	CASSVSGLVDSGYTF	TGCGCCAGCAGCGTATCAGGGTTAGTGGATAGTGGCTACACCTTC
few	TRBJ2-1	TRBV7-3	.	CASSLEYGDNEQFF	TGTGCCAGCAGCTTAGAGTACGGGGACAATGAGCAGTTCTTC
.	TRBJ1-1	TRBV29-1	.	CSVALTPGTEAFF	TGCAGCGTTGCCCTGACCCCCGGCACTGAAGCTTTCTTT
few	TRBJ1-1	TRBV13	.	CASSLKQIAEAFF	TGTGCCAGCAGCTTAAAACAGATCGCTGAAGCTTTCTTT
.	TRBJ1-2	TRBV28	.	CASSLWAGGYTF	TGTGCCAGCAGTTTATGGGCTGGGGGCTACACCTTC
.	TRBJ1-6	TRBV3-1/TRBV3-2	TRBD1	CASSPGTGILSVSPLHF	TGTGCCAGCAGTCCTGGGACAGGCATACTTTCCGTCTCACCCCTCCACTTT
.	TRBJ2-7	TRBV18	.	CASSREVGLTSYEQYF	TGTGCCAGCTCACGGGAAGTCGGTCTGACCTCCTACGAGCAGTACTTC
.	TRBJ1-3	TRBV30	.	CAWSVQGSSGNTIYF	TGTGCCTGGAGTGTTCAGGGGAGCTCTGGAAACACCATATATTTT
.	TRBJ1-1	TRBV5-6	TRBD1	CASSRGTGGIQAFF	TGTGCCAGCAGCCGAGGGACAGGGGGAATACAAGCTTTCTTT
.	TRBJ2-2	TRBV9	.	CASSVQVNTGELFF	TGTGCCAGCAGCGTACAGGTGAACACCGGGGAGCTGTTTTTT
.	TRBJ2-3	TRBV6-5	TRBD1	CASRMDRGQDTQYF	TGTGCCAGCAGAATGGACAGGGGGCAAGATACGCAGTATTTT
.	TRBJ1-2	TRBV18	.	CASSPRRGTGYAF	TGTGCCAGCTCACCACGGCGAGGAACAGGCTACGCCTTC
.	TRBJ2-5	TRBV28	TRBD1	CASSQTGGNQETQYF	TGTGCCAGCAGTCAGACAGGGGGCAACCAAGAGACCCAGTACTTC
.	TRBJ2-7	TRBV29-1	TRBD1	CSVATGGSSYEQYF	TGCAGCGTGGCGACAGGGGGCTCTTCCTACGAGCAGTACTTC
.	TRBJ1-5	TRBV7-2	.	CASSLGRFSNQPQHF	TGTGCCAGCAGCCTCGGACGGTTTAGCAATCAGCCCCAGCATTTT